Judged by abundance, the clone carrying this T cell receptor (beta chain) is medium-sized (0.01 to 0.1%). The target antigen is unknown. Then a second PCR, running about 6 to 12 cycles, was carried out with a sample-barcoded 5' primer and a J-beta primer mix. A single record per CDR3 protein comes from TCRdb applying MiXCR to the 5' RACE reads. The sample has around 1.5 million distinct CDR3 sequences; about 31% are singletons. Germline V gene sequence: CDR1 DFQATT, CDR2 SNEGSKA (reference sequence). V lost 4 bases, J lost 3 bases, and 2 bases stayed unmatched. This CDR3 has 12 residues. The data are from a study of blood T cells in healthy people across ages. The study's findings and limits: No conclusive comparison of naive versus antigen-experienced cells was possible with unsorted PBMCs. More naive CD4+ cells and higher diversity marked long-lived donors relative to aged donors.

The V call is TRBV20-1, the J call TRBJ2-7; TRBD1 matches 8 bases. The receptor was isolated from a woman in her twenties or thirties in good health. Sequenced material: blood. For the CDR3, the DNA is TGCAGTGCTACTGGACAGGGCTACGAGCAGTACTTC. It translates to CSATGQGYEQYF.